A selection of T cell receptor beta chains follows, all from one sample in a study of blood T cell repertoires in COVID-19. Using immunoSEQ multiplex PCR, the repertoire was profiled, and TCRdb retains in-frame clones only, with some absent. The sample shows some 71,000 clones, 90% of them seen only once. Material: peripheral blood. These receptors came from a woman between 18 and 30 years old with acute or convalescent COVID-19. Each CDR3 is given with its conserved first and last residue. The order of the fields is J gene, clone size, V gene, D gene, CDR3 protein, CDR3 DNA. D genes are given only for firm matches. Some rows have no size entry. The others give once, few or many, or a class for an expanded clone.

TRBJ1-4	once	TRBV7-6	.	CASSSTGLVNEKLFF	TGTGCCAGCAGCTCTACGGGACTCGTTAATGAAAAACTGTTTTTT
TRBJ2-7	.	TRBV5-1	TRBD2	CASSPGLAGAYEQYF	TGCGCCAGCAGCCCGGGACTAGCGGGGGCCTACGAGCAGTACTTC
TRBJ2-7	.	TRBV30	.	CAWSRTYEQYF	TGTGCCTGGTCTAGAACCTACGAGCAGTACTTC
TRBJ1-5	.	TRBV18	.	CASSPNDKGQPQHF	TGTGCCAGCTCACCGAACGATAAGGGGCAGCCCCAGCATTTT
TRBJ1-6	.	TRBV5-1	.	CASSLDVESPLHF	TGCGCCAGCAGCTTGGACGTAGAATCACCCCTCCACTTT
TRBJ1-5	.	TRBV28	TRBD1	CASGRDRTHQPQHF	TGTGCCAGCGGTCGGGACAGGACCCATCAGCCCCAGCATTTT
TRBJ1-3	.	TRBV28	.	CASRNQGSAGNTIYF	TGTGCCAGCAGAAATCAGGGGTCGGCTGGAAACACCATATATTTT
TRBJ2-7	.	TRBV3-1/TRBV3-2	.	CASSPALGVSSYEQYF	TGTGCCAGCAGCCCCGCCCTTGGAGTGAGCTCCTACGAGCAGTACTTC
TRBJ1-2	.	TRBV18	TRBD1	CASSPLPVGQGSGYTF	TGTGCCAGCTCACCCCTCCCGGTGGGACAGGGTAGCGGCTACACCTTC
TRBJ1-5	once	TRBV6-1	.	CASSEGERGFHGGNQPQHF	TGTGCCAGCAGTGAAGGGGAGCGGGGGTTTCATGGGGGCAATCAGCCCCAGCATTTT
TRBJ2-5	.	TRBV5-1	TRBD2	CASSLLAEETQYF	TGCGCCAGCAGCCTGCTAGCGGAAGAGACCCAGTACTTC
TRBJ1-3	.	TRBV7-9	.	CASSFNTVRDFGNTIYF	TGTGCCAGCAGCTTTAACACGGTTAGGGACTTTGGAAACACCATATATTTT
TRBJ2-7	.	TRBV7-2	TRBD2	CASSRTGTSYEQYF	TGTGCCAGCAGCCGCACCGGGACTAGCTACGAGCAGTACTTC
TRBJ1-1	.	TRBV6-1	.	CASSEAAGGGSAFF	TGTGCCAGCAGTGAAGCGGCGGGGGGAGGGTCGGCTTTCTTT
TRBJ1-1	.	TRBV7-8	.	CASSPRLRGYTEAFF	TGTGCCAGCAGCCCCCGATTGAGAGGGTACACTGAAGCTTTCTTT
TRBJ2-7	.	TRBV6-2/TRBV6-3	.	CASSQTYEQYF	TGTGCCAGCAGTCAGACCTACGAGCAGTACTTC
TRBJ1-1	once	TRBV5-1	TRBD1	CASSTGDRGTGEAFF	TGCGCCAGCAGCACGGGGGACAGGGGAACAGGTGAAGCTTTCTTT
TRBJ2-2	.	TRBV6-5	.	CASSYTPRGTGELFF	TGTGCCAGCAGTTACACCCCCCGGGGCACCGGGGAGCTGTTTTTT
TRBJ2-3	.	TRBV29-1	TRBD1	CSVKDRVVSDTQYF	TGCAGCGTTAAGGACAGGGTGGTATCAGATACGCAGTATTTT
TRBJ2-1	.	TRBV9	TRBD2	CASSVFEAGGGNEQFF	TGTGCCAGCAGCGTATTTGAAGCGGGGGGAGGCAATGAGCAGTTCTTC
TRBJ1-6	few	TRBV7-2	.	CASSSRGGVNSPLHF	TGTGCCAGCAGCTCGAGAGGAGGGGTTAATTCACCCCTCCACTTT
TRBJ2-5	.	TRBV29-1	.	CSVFGGHTNWTQYF	TGCAGCGTTTTCGGCGGCCATACGAACTGGACCCAGTACTTC
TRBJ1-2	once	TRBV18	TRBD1	CASSPLDREGGYTF	TGTGCCAGCTCACCTCTGGACAGGGAGGGTGGCTACACCTTC
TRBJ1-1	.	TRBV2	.	CASSPLGGQDTEAFF	TGTGCCAGCAGTCCCTTGGGGGGGCAGGACACTGAAGCTTTCTTT
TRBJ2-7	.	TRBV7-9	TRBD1	CASSAWDRGEQYF	TGTGCCAGCAGCGCCTGGGACAGGGGAGAGCAGTACTTC
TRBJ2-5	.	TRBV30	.	CAWSAEKESQYF	TGTGCCTGGAGTGCTGAAAAAGAGTCCCAGTACTTC
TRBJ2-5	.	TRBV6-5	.	CASSYSLLTEETQYF	TGTGCCAGCAGTTACTCGTTACTGACTGAAGAGACCCAGTACTTC
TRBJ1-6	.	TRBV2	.	CASSGQGNNSPLHF	TGTGCCAGCAGTGGGCAGGGCAATAATTCACCCCTCCACTTT